This T cell receptor beta chain was captured in a study of OX40 agonist ivuxolimab in advanced cancers. Study overall: Ivuxolimab was delivered to patients intravenously every 2 weeks at doses spanning 0.01 to 10 mg/kg. Age averaged 60 years (range about 20 to 80), and more than 80% were male. Among those treated, three patients had partial responses, one with hepatocellular carcinoma and two with cutaneous melanoma.

The CDR3 sequence is 14 residues long. The timepoints at which blood was sampled were baseline, cycle 4 day 1, and cycle 7 day 1. TCRdb's table, derived via immunoSEQ multiplex PCR, lists solely in-frame clones and lacks some. The table includes tens of thousands of clones, around 83% detected once. Material: CD4+ or CD8+ T cells sorted from blood, obtained in a trial of the OX40 agonist ivuxolimab. J is TRBJ1-5 and V is TRBV21-1. TRBV21-1 is a listed pseudogene. This TCR was recovered from an adult with an advanced solid tumor such as melanoma, head and neck, liver or kidney cancer. CDR3 sequence (DNA): TGTGCCAGCAGCAAGGGCGGAAGCAATCAGCCCCAGCATTTT. Encoded protein: CASSKGGSNQPQHF.